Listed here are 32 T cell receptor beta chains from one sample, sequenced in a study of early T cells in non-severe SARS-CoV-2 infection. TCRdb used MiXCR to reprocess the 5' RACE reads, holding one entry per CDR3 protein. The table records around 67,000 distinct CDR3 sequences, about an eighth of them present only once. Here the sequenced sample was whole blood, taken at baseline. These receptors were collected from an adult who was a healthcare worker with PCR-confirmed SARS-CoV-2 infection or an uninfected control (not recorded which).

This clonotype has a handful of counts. Here the CDR3 reads CASSLGQGIGEAFF. The CDR3 DNA sequence: TGCGCCAGCAGCTTAGGACAGGGGATAGGTGAAGCTTTCTTT. This rearrangement joins TRBV5-1 to TRBJ1-1, with 9 bases aligning to TRBD1. This CDR3 region has 14 residues. Germline V lookup: CDR1 SGHRS, CDR2 YFSETQ. The V gene end was trimmed by 2 bases and the J gene end by 7 bases; junction bases not matched to a gene: 6.

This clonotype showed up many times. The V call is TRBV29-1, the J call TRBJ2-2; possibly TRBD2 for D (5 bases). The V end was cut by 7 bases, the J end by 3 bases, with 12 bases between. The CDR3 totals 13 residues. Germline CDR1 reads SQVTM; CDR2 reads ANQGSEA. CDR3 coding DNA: TGCAGCGCCGCGGGCTACTACACCGGGGAGCTGTTTTTT. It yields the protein CSAAGYYTGELFF.

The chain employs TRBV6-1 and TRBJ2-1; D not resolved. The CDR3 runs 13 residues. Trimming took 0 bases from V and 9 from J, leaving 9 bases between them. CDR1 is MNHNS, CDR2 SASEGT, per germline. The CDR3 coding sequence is TGTGCCAGCAGTGAAGCTCTCCTTGGTGAGCAGTTCTTC. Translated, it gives CASSEALLGEQFF.

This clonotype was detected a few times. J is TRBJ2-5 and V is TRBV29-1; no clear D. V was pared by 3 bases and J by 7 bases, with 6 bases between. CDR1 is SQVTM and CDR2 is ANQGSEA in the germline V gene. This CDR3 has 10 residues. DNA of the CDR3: TGCAGCGTTGATGGCGGGACCCAGTACTTC. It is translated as CSVDGGTQYF.

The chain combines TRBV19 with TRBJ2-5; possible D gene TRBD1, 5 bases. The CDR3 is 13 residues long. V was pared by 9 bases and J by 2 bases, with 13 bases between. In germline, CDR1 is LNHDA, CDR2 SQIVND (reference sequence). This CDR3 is CASNGAGQETQYF. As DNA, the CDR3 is TGTGCCAGCAATGGGGCCGGACAAGAGACCCAGTACTTC.

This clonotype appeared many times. The CDR3 loop reads CASSFSGMNTEAFF. CDR3 bases: TGTGCCAGCAGCTTCAGTGGGATGAACACTGAAGCTTTCTTT. The chain couples TRBV6-2 or TRBV6-3 to TRBJ1-1; no reliable D call. CDR3 length: 14 residues. The ends were cut back, 6 bases at V and 0 bases at J, with 11 bases in the middle. The germline V gene has CDR1 MNHEY and CDR2 SVGEGT.

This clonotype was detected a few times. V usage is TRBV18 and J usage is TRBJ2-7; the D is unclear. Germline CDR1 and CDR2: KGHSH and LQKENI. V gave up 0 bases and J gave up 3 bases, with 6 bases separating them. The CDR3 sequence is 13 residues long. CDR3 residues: CASSPPSHYEQYF. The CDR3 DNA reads TGTGCCAGCTCACCACCATCGCACTACGAGCAGTACTTC.

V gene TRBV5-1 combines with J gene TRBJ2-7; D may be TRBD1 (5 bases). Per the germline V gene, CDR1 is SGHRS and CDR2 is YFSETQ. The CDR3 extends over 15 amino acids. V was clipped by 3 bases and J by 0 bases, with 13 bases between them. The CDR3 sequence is CASSSDNLSSYEQYF. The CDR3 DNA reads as TGCGCCAGCAGCTCGGACAACCTGAGCTCCTACGAGCAGTACTTC. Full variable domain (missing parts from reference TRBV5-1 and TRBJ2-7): KAGVTQTPRYLIKTRGQQVTLSCSPISGHRSVSWYQQTPGQGLQFLFEYFSETQRNKGNFPGRFSGRQFSNSRSEMNVSTLELGDSALYLCASSSDNLSSYEQYFGPGTRLTVT.

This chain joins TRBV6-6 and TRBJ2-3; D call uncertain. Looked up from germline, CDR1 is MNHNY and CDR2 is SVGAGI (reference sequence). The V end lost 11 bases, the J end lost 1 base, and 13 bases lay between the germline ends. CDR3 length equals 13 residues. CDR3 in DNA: TGTGCCTCCCGCGCCCATGGCACAGATACGCAGTATTTT. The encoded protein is CASRAHGTDTQYF.

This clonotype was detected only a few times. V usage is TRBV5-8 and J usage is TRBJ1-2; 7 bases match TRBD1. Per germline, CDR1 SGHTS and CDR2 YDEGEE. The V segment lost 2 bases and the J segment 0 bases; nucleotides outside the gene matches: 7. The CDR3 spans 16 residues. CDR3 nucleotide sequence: TGTGCCAGCAGCTTCCGGGACAGCATATCTAACTATGGCTACACCTTC. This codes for CASSFRDSISNYGYTF.

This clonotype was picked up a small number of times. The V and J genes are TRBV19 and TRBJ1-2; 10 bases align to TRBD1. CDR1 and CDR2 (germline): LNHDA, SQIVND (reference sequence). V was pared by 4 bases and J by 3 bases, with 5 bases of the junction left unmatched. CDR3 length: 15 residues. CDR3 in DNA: TGTGCCAGTAGTACGGGGACAGGGGCCTACTATGGCTACACCTTC. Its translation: CASSTGTGAYYGYTF.

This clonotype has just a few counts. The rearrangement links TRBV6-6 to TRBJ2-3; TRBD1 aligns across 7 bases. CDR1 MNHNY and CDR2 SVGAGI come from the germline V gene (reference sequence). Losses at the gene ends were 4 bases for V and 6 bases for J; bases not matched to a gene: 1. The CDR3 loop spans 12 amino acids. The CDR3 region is CASSSQGDTQYF. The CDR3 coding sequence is TGTGCCAGCAGTTCACAGGGGGATACGCAGTATTTT.

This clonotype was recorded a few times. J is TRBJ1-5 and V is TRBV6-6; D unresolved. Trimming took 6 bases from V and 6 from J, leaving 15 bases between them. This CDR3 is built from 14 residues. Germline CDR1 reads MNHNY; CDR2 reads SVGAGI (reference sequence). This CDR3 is CASSALEGSQPQHF. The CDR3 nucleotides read TGTGCCAGCAGCGCCTTGGAGGGCAGTCAGCCCCAGCATTTT.

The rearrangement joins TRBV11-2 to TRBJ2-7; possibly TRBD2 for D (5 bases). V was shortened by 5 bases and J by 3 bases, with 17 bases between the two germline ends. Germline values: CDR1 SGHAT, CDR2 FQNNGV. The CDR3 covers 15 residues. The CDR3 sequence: CASSPRVARGYEQYF. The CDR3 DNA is TGTGCCAGCAGCCCTCGGGTAGCTCGGGGCTACGAGCAGTACTTC.

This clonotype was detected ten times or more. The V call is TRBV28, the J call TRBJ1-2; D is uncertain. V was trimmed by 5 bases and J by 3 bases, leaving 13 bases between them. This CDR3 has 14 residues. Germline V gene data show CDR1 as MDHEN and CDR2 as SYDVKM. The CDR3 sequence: CASSPLSPYYGYTF. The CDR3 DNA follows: TGTGCCAGCAGTCCACTCTCCCCCTACTATGGCTACACCTTC.

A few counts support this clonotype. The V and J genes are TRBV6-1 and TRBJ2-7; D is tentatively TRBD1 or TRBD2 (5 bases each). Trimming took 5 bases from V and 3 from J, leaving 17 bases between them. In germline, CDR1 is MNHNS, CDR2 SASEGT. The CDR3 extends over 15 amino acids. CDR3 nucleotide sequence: TGTGCCAGCAGTTTTCGGGACGATGCTCTCTACGAGCAGTACTTC. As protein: CASSFRDDALYEQYF.

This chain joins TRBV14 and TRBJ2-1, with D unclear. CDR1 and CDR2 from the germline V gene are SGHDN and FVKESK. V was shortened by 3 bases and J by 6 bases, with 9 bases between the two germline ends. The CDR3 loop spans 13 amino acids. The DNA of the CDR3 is TGTGCCAGCAGCCACAGCGCGAGCAATGAGCAGTTCTTC. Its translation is CASSHSASNEQFF.

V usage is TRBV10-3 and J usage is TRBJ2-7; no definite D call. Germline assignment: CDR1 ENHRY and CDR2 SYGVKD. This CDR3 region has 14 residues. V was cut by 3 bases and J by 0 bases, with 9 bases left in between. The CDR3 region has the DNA TGTGCCATCAGTGATACGGACCGCTCCTACGAGCAGTACTTC. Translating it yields CAISDTDRSYEQYF.

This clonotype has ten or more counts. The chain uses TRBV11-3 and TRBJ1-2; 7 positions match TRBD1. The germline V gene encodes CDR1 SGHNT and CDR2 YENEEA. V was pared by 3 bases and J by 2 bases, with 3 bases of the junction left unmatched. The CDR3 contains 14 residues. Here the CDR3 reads CASSLGTENYGYTF. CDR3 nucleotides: TGTGCCAGCAGCTTGGGGACAGAGAACTATGGCTACACCTTC.

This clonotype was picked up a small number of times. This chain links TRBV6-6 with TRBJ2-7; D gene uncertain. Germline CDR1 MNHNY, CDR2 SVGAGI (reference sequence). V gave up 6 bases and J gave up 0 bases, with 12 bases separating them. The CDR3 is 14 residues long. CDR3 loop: CASRIQRDSYEQYF. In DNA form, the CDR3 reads TGTGCCAGCAGGATACAGAGAGACTCCTACGAGCAGTACTTC.

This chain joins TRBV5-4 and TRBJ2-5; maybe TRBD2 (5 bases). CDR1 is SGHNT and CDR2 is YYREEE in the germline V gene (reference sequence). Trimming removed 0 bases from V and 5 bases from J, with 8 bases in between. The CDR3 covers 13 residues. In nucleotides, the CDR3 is TGTGCCAGCAGCTTGGGAAGCGGCGAGACCCAGTACTTC. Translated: CASSLGSGETQYF.

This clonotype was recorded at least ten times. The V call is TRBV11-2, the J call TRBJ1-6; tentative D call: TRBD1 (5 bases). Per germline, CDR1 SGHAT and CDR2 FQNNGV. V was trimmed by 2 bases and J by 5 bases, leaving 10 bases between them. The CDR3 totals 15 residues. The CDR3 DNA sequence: TGTGCCAGCAGCTTATGGACACTTGATAATTCACCCCTCCACTTT. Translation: CASSLWTLDNSPLHF.

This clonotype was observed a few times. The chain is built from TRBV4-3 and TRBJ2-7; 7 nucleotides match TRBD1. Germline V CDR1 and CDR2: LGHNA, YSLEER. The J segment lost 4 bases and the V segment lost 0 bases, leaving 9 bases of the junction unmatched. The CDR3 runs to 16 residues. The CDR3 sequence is CASSQDWKGAPYEQYF. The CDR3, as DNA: TGCGCCAGCAGCCAAGATTGGAAGGGGGCGCCGTACGAGCAGTACTTC.

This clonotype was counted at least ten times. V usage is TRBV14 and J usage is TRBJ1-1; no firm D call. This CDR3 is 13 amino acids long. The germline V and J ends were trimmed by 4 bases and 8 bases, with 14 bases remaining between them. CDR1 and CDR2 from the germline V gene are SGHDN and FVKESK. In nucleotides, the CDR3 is TGTGCCAGCAGCCCGGATTTGAGAGGAGAAGCTTTCTTT. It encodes CASSPDLRGEAFF.

CDR3 DNA: TGTGCCATCAGTGAAGGCCAGGGACGAGATGGCTACACCTTC. Translated: CAISEGQGRDGYTF. The genes are TRBV10-3 and TRBJ1-2, with D tentatively TRBD1 (5 bases). The germline V gene has CDR1 ENHRY and CDR2 SYGVKD. The CDR3 totals 14 residues. Trimming took off 3 bases at V and 6 bases at J, with 14 bases between the two ends.

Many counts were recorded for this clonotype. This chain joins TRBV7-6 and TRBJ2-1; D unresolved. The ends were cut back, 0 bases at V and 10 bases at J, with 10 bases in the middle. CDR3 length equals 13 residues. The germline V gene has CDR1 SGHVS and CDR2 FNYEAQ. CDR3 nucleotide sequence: TGTGCCAGCAGCTTAGCCCCCCCAAACGAGCAGTTCTTC. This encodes CASSLAPPNEQFF.

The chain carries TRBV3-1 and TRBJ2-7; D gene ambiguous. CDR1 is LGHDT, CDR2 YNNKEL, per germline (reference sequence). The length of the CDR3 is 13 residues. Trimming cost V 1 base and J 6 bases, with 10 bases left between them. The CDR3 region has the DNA TGTGCCAGCAGCCAAGGGCAGGTCGGCGAGCAGTACTTC. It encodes CASSQGQVGEQYF.

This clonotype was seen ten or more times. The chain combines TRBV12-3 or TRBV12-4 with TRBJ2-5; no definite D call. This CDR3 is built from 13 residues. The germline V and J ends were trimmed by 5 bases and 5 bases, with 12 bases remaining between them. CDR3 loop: CASSINSGETQYF. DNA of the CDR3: TGTGCCAGCAGTATCAACTCCGGCGAGACCCAGTACTTC.

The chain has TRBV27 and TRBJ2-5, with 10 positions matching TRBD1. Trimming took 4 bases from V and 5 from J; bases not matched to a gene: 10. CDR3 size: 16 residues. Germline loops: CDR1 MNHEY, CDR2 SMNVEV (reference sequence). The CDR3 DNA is TGTGCCAGCAGTTCCTGGGGACAGGGGAAATCGGAGACCCAGTACTTC. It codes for CASSSWGQGKSETQYF.

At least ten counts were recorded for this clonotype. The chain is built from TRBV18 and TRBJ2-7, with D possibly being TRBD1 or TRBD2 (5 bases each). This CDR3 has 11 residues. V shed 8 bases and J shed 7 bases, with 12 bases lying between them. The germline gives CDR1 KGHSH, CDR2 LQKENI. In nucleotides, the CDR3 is TGTGCCAGCCAAGGGACGAATGAGCAGTACTTC. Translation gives CASQGTNEQYF.

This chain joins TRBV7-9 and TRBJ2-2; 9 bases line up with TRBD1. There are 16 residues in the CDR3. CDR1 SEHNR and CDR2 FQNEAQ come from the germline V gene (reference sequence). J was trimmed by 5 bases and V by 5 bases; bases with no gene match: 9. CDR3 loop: CASSLRTGAGTGELFF. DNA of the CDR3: TGTGCCAGCAGCCTTCGGACAGGGGCAGGGACCGGGGAGCTGTTTTTT.

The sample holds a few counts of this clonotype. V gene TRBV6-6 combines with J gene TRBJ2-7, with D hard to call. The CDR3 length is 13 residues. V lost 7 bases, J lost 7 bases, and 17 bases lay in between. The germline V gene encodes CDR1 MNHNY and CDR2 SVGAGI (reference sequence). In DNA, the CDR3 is TGTGCCAGCACTCTCAGGTCAGGAGAAGAGCAGTACTTC. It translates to CASTLRSGEEQYF.